This TCR beta chain derives from a study of regulatory and conventional T cells in RAG deficiency. Genomic DNA came from blood conventional CD4+ T cells gated CD25-low CD127-high. The CDR3 has 16 amino acids. Trimming removed 8 bases at V and 5 bases at J, with 21 bases between. CDR1 is MNHEY, CDR2 SMNVEV, per germline (reference sequence). Assay: immunoSEQ multiplex PCR; the TCRdb copy retains only in-frame clones and omits some. Among 25,000 to 35,000 clones listed, about 96% were seen once. Separately, the same data were catalogued under a study of regulatory T cells. As that study records: Amplification used 52 TRBV primers and 13 TRBJ primers.

Sequencing was done on a sample of CD25- CD4+ T cells sorted from blood. The chain carries TRBV27 and TRBJ1-4, with D perhaps TRBD1 (5 bases). This receptor was obtained from a human donor in good health. The CDR3 region is CASGSRSGTWNEKLFF. In DNA, the CDR3 is TGTGCCAGCGGGTCCCGATCAGGGACTTGGAATGAAAAACTGTTTTTT.